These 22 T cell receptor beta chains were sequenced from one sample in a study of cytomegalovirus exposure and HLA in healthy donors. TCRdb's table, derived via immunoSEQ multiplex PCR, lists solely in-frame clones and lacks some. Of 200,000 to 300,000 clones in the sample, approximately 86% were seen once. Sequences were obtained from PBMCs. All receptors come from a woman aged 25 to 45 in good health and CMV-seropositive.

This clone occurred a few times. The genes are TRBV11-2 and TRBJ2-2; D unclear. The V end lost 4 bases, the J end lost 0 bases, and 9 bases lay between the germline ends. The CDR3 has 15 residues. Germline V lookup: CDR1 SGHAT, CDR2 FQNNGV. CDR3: CASSSNPTNTGELFF. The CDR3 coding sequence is TGTGCCAGCAGCTCGAATCCTACGAACACCGGGGAGCTGTTTTTT.

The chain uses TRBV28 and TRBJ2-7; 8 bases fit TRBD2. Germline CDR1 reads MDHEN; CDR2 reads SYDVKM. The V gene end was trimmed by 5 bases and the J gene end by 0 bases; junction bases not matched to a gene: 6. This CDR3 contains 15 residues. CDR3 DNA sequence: TGTGCCAGCAGTGGTAGCGGGACCCTCTCCTACGAGCAGTACTTC. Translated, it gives CASSGSGTLSYEQYF.

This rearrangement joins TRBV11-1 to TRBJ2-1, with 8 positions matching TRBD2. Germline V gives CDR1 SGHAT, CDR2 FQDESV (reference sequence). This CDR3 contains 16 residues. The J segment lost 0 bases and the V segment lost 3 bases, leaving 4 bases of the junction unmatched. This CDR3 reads CASSLLAGSSYNEQFF. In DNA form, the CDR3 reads TGTGCCAGCAGCTTGTTAGCGGGGAGCTCCTACAATGAGCAGTTCTTC.

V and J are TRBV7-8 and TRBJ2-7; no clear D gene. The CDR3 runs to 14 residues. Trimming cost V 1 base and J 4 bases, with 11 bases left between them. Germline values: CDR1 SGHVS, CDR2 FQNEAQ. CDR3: CASSLEVSGYEQYF. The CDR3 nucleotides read TGTGCCAGCAGCTTAGAAGTTTCCGGGTACGAGCAGTACTTC.

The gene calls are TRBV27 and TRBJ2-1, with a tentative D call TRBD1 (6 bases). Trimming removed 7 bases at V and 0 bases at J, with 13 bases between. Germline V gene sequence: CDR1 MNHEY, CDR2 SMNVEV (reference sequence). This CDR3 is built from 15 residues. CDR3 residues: CASNLGGPSYNEQFF. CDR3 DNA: TGTGCCAGCAACTTAGGGGGACCCTCCTACAATGAGCAGTTCTTC.

CDR3 amino acids: CASSGYNTPGQGTDTQYF. The DNA of the CDR3 is TGTGCCAGCAGCGGGTATAACACACCGGGACAGGGCACAGATACGCAGTATTTT. The chain uses TRBV9 and TRBJ2-3; 8 nucleotides agree with TRBD1. CDR1 SGDLS and CDR2 YYNGEE come from the germline V gene. V lost 3 bases to trimming and J lost 1 base; unmatched junction nucleotides: 13. The CDR3 consists of 18 residues.

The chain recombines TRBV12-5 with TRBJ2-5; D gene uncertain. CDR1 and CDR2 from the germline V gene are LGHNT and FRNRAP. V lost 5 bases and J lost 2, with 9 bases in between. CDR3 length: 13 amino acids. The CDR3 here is CASGGTEQETQYF. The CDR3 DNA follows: TGTGCTAGTGGTGGAACAGAACAAGAGACCCAGTACTTC.

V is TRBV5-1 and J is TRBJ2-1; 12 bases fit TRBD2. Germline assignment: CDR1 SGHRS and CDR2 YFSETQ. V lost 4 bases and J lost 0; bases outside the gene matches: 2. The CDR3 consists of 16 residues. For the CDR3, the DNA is TGCGCCAGCAGCACGACTAGCGGGGGCTCCTACAATGAGCAGTTCTTC. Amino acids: CASSTTSGGSYNEQFF.

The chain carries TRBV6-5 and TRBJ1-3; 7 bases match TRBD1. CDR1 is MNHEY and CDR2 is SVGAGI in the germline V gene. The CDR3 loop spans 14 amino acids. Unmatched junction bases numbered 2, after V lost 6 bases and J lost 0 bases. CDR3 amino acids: CASRRDSSGNTIYF. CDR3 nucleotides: TGTGCCAGCAGGCGGGACAGCTCTGGAAACACCATATATTTT.

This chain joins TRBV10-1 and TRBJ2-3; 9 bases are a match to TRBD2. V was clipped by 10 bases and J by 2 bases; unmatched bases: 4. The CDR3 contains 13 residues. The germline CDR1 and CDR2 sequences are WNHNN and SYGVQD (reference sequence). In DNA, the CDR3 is TGCGCCACCCAGCGGGAGGACACAGATACGCAGTATTTT. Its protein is CATQREDTDTQYF.

CDR3 sequence: CASSLTWFDTEAFF. CDR3 DNA: TGTGCCAGCAGTCTGACATGGTTTGACACTGAAGCTTTCTTT. The J gene is TRBJ1-1, the V gene TRBV27; D not certain. Trimming took 5 bases from V and 3 from J, leaving 13 bases between them. This CDR3 spans 14 amino acids. Germline CDR1 is MNHEY and CDR2 is SMNVEV (reference sequence).

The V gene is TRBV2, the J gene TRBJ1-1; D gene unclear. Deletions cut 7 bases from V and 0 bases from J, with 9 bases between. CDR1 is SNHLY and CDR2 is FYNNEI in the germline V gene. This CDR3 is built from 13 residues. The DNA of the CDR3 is TGTGCCAGCACCGAGGGTATGAACACTGAAGCTTTCTTT. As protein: CASTEGMNTEAFF.

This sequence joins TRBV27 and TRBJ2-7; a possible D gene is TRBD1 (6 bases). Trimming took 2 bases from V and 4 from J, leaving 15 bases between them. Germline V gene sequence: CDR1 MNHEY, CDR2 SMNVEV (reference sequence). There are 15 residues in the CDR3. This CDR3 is CASSLTGTRGYEQYF. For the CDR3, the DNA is TGTGCCAGCAGTTTAACCGGGACACGTGGTTACGAGCAGTACTTC.

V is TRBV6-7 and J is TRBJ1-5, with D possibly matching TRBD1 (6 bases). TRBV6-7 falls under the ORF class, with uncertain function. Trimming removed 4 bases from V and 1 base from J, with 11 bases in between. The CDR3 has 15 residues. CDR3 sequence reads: CASSCEGESNQPQHF. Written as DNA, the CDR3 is TGTGCCAGCAGTTGCGAGGGGGAGAGCAATCAGCCCCAGCATTTT.

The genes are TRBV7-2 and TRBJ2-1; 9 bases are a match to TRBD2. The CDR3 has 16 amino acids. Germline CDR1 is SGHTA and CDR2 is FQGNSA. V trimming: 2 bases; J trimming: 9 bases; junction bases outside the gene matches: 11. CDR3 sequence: CASSLIVAGVGIEQFF. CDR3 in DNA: TGTGCCAGCAGCTTAATAGTAGCGGGAGTAGGAATTGAGCAGTTCTTC.

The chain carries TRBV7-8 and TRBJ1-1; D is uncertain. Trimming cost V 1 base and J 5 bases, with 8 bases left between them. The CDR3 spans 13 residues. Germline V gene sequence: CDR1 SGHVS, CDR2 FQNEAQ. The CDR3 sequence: CASSLEWRTEAFF. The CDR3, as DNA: TGTGCCAGCAGCTTAGAGTGGAGAACTGAAGCTTTCTTT.

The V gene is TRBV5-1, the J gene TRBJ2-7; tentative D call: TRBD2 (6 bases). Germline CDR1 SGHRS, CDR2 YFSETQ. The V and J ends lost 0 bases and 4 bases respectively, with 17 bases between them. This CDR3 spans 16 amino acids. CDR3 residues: CASSLDLRERYYEQYF. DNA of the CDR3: TGCGCCAGCAGCTTGGATCTCCGGGAGAGATATTACGAGCAGTACTTC.

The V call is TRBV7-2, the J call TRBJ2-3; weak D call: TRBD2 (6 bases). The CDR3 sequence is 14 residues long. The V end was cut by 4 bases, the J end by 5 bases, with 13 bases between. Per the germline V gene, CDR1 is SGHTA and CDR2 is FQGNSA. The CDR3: CASSSRREGDTQYF. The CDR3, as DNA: TGTGCCAGCAGCTCCAGGCGGGAAGGAGATACGCAGTATTTT.

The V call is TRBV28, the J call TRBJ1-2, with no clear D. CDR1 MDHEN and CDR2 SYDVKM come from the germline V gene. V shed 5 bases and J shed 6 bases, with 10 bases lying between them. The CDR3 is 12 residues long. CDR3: CASSTGRDGYTF. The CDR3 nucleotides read TGTGCCAGCAGTACTGGGCGTGATGGCTACACCTTC.

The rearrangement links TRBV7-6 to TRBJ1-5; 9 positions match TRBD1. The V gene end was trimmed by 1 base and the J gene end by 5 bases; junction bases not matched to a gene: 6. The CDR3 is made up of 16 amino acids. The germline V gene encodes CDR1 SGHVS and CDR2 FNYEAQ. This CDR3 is CASSLGWTGAHQPQHF. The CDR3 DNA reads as TGTGCCAGCAGCTTAGGATGGACAGGGGCCCATCAGCCCCAGCATTTT.

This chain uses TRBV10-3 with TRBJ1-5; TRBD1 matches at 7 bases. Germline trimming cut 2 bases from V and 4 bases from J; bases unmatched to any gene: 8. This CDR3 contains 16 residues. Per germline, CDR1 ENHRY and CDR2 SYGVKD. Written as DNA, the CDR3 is TGTGCCATCAGTGAGGGGGCTCCGGACAGGAATCAGCCCCAGCATTTT. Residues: CAISEGAPDRNQPQHF.

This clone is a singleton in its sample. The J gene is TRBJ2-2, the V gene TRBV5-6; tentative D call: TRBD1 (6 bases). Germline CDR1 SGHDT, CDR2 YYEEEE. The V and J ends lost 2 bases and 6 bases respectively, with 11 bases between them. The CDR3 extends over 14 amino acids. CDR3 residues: CASSFDRLAGELFF. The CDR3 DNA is TGTGCCAGCAGCTTCGACAGGTTGGCCGGGGAGCTGTTTTTT.